This TCR beta chain was retrieved from a study of blood T cell repertoires in COVID-19. As for the study in general: Acute-phase and convalescent COVID-19 samples originated in the United States, Italy and Spain. T cells, B-cell-depleted T cells, or PBMCs provided the cDNA or gDNA that served as material.

Germline CDR1 reads SGHKS; CDR2 reads YYEKEE (reference sequence). The CDR3 sequence is 14 residues long. Unmatched junction bases numbered 8, after V lost 3 bases and J lost 6 bases. Authors' methods: Amplification of reference gene primers provided the estimated nucleated cell counts. Using immunoSEQ multiplex PCR, the repertoire was profiled, and TCRdb retains in-frame clones only, with some absent. Clone size and the V and J calls come from that table; the DNA yielded D and trimming. The table has over 200,000 clones, roughly 80% seen once. Input material: peripheral blood. The sequence was obtained from a human donor in a cohort sampled during active COVID-19. The rearrangement uses TRBV5-5 and TRBJ2-7; 8 bases align to TRBD2. CDR3 nucleotide sequence: TGTGCCAGCAGCTCCGGGACTAGGATCACCGAGCAGTACTTC. It translates to CASSSGTRITEQYF.